One and the same sample provided the 24 T cell receptor beta chains below, sequenced in a study of response to subunit inactivated influenza vaccine (dated by TCRdb to about 2018). Library generation was performed with RT-PCR. Instrument used: Illumina HiSeq 2500. The public reads were run again by TCRdb, first through fastp at Q25 and then through MiXCR, and only productive beta chains were kept. For every CDR3 protein sequence, its rows merge into one entry that carries the most common genes and DNA. For this sample the table gives about 800,000 distinct CDR3 sequences, of which around 20% were detected only once. The ten largest account for more than 8.5% of the sample. The sample here was PBMCs from blood, taken 4 to 6 days after vaccination. These receptors were collected from a man aged 50 to 60 who received an inactivated influenza vaccine. Donor details come from another sample of the same person, matched by shared clones.

Regarding this clonotype: One end of the junction varies from germline; a read error may be responsible. This sequence joins TRBV5-6 and TRBJ2-7; no clear D. The CDR3 is made up of 14 amino acids. Germline CDR1 SGHDT, CDR2 YYEEEE. This CDR3 is CASSFGPSPYGQYF. DNA of the CDR3: TGTGCCAGCAGCTTTGGCCCATCCCCTTACGGGCAGTACTTC.

This clonotype occurred a few times. The V and J genes are TRBV20-1 and TRBJ2-1, with 11 bases identical to TRBD2. V dropped 0 bases and J dropped 10; count of bases not matched to a gene: 8. The CDR3 length is 15 residues. Germline V gene sequence: CDR1 DFQATT, CDR2 SNEGSKA (reference sequence). CDR3 bases: TGCAGTGCTAGAGATGGTAGCGGGGGGGCCGAAGAGCAGTTCTTC. Translated: CSARDGSGGAEEQFF.

This clonotype was observed a few times. The gene calls are TRBV11-1 and TRBJ2-3; 10 bases fit TRBD1. The germline V gene encodes CDR1 SGHAT and CDR2 FQDESV (reference sequence). V was clipped by 3 bases and J by 0 bases; unmatched bases: 9. CDR3 length: 18 residues. The CDR3 nucleotides read TGTGCCAGCAGCTTTTTGGGACAGGGGCGAACTAGCACAGATACGCAGTATTTT. Translation gives CASSFLGQGRTSTDTQYF.

The rearrangement joins TRBV29-1 to TRBJ1-1; no clear D. This CDR3 comprises 13 residues. Looked up from germline, CDR1 is SQVTM and CDR2 is ANQGSEA. Trimming took off 1 base at V and 1 base at J, with 7 bases between the two ends. The chain's CDR3 is CSVEGGRNTEAFF. CDR3 DNA sequence: TGCAGCGTTGAAGGAGGCAGGAACACTGAAGCTTTCTTT.

This clonotype was detected a few times. The chain carries TRBV20-1 and TRBJ2-7; D may be TRBD1 (5 bases). The CDR3 has 14 amino acids. Germline CDR1 DFQATT, CDR2 SNEGSKA (reference sequence). This CDR3 reads CSAPRAGLTYEQYF. The CDR3, as DNA: TGCAGCGCACCCCGGGCAGGGCTAACCTACGAGCAGTACTTC.

The CDR3 region is CASSYIRVGELFF. CDR3 DNA: TGTGCCAGCAGTTACATTAGGGTGGGGGAGCTGTTTTTT. V gene TRBV6-2 or TRBV6-3 combines with J gene TRBJ2-2; D not certain. CDR1 and CDR2 (germline): MNHEY, SVGEGT. The CDR3 extends over 13 amino acids. V was pared by 2 bases and J by 8 bases, with 9 bases between.

The chain combines TRBV12-3 or TRBV12-4 with TRBJ2-1, with 11 nucleotides matching TRBD2. The CDR3 is 15 amino acids. Unmatched junction bases numbered 13, after V lost 6 bases and J lost 12 bases. CDR3 in DNA: TGTGCCAGCAGCCCGCGACTAGCGGGGCGACCATTGCAGTTCTTC. Encoded protein: CASSPRLAGRPLQFF.

This clonotype was detected only a few times. The chain couples TRBV28 to TRBJ2-7; TRBD1 agrees at 7 bases. The CDR3 runs to 15 residues. Germline V gives CDR1 MDHEN, CDR2 SYDVKM. V dropped 0 bases and J dropped 0; count of bases not matched to a gene: 2. The CDR3 spells CASSLWTGSSYEQYF. CDR3 nucleotide sequence: TGTGCCAGCAGTTTATGGACAGGGAGCTCCTACGAGCAGTACTTC.

This clonotype turned up a few times. The gene calls are TRBV20-1 and TRBJ1-2, with D possibly matching TRBD1 (5 bases). Germline V gives CDR1 DFQATT, CDR2 SNEGSKA (reference sequence). CDR3 length: 15 amino acids. With 0 bases removed from V and 7 bases from J, the gap between germline ends came to 18 bases. Here the CDR3 reads CSARDVRGGVGGYTF. In nucleotides, the CDR3 is TGCAGTGCTAGAGATGTGAGGGGCGGAGTTGGTGGCTACACCTTC.

The rearrangement joins TRBV28 to TRBJ2-1; the D call may be TRBD1 or TRBD2 (7 bases each). The CDR3 covers 19 residues. Trimming shortened V by 5 bases and J by 0 bases, and 23 bases separated the two germline ends. Germline V gene lookup returns CDR1 MDHEN and CDR2 SYDVKM. The CDR3 sequence is CASSLPGGTVTSSYNEQFF. CDR3 sequence (DNA): TGTGCCAGCAGTCTTCCCGGGGGGACAGTAACAAGCTCCTACAATGAGCAGTTCTTC. The entire variable domain, with the rest obtained from reference TRBV28 and TRBJ2-1, is as follows: DVKVTQSSRYLVKRTGEKVFLECVQDMDHENMFWYRQDPGLGLRLIYFSYDVKMKEKGDIPEGYSVSREKKERFSLILESASTNQTSMYLCASSLPGGTVTSSYNEQFFGPGTRLTVL.

This rearrangement joins TRBV20-1 to TRBJ2-7; D not resolved. Germline V gene lookup returns CDR1 DFQATT and CDR2 SNEGSKA (reference sequence). Trimming stripped 0 bases from V and 3 bases from J, with 12 bases between. This CDR3 has 14 residues. This chain's CDR3 is CSARDDSIRYEQYF. As DNA, the CDR3 is TGCAGTGCTAGAGATGACTCCATACGCTACGAGCAGTACTTC.

The chain couples TRBV24-1 to TRBJ2-7, with 8 bases lining up with TRBD1. The junction had 5 bases not matched to a gene; V was cut back by 5 bases and J by 3 bases. Germline CDR1 is KGHDR and CDR2 is SFDVKD. This CDR3 spans 14 amino acids. CDR3 DNA: TGTGCCACCAGTGCGACAGGGGCCGACTACGAGCAGTACTTC. It translates to CATSATGADYEQYF.

V and J are TRBV4-3 and TRBJ1-2; no definite D call. With 7 bases removed from V and 4 bases from J, the gap between germline ends came to 22 bases. This CDR3 is 16 amino acids long. The germline V gene encodes CDR1 LGHNA and CDR2 YSLEER. The CDR3 sequence: CASTLTKTATSYGYTF. CDR3 nucleotides: TGCGCCAGCACCTTAACAAAGACGGCGACGAGCTATGGCTACACCTTC.

This clonotype was found a few times. The chain couples TRBV12-3 or TRBV12-4 to TRBJ2-1; the match to TRBD2 covers 8 bases. With V trimmed by 7 bases and J by 1 base, 6 bases remained unmatched. The CDR3 has 15 residues. For the CDR3, the DNA is TGTGCCAGCACTTCTAGCGGGCGGTCCTACAATGAGCAGTTCTTC. As protein: CASTSSGRSYNEQFF.

This clonotype was observed at least ten times. The chain has TRBV20-1 and TRBJ2-1, with 14 bases lining up with TRBD2. This CDR3 spans 17 amino acids. Germline V gene data show CDR1 as DFQATT and CDR2 as SNEGSKA (reference sequence). V shed 3 bases and J 3 bases; nucleotides not matched to a gene: 7. DNA of the CDR3: TGCAGTGCTAGGAAGACTAGCGGGGGGGTTCGCTACAATGAGCAGTTCTTC. It is translated as CSARKTSGGVRYNEQFF.

This clonotype was counted only a few times. The gene calls are TRBV6-5 and TRBJ2-5; tentative D call: TRBD2 (5 bases). The ends were cut back, 0 bases at V and 5 bases at J, with 16 bases in the middle. In germline, CDR1 is MNHEY, CDR2 SVGAGI. This CDR3 is 16 amino acids long. This CDR3 reads CASSYSRTGLGETQYF. CDR3 nucleotides: TGTGCCAGCAGTTACTCAAGGACTGGCCTAGGGGAGACCCAGTACTTC.

The chain joins TRBV3-1 to TRBJ2-1; 14 positions match TRBD2. After removal of 4 bases from V and 6 bases from J, the junction contained 11 bases not matched to a gene. The CDR3 sequence is 18 residues long. Germline V gene lookup returns CDR1 LGHDT and CDR2 YNNKEL (reference sequence). In DNA form, the CDR3 reads TGTGCCAGCAGCCCCACTCCGACTAGCGGGAGGGCTGGCAATGAGCAGTTCTTC. It specifies CASSPTPTSGRAGNEQFF.

The chain uses TRBV3-1 and TRBJ1-2; TRBD1 is a possible D gene (6 bases). Between the trimmed V and J ends, which lost 1 base and 2 bases, there was a span of 11 bases. The CDR3 loop spans 15 amino acids. The germline V gene encodes CDR1 LGHDT and CDR2 YNNKEL (reference sequence). CDR3 amino acids: CASSQGPGTNYGYTF. The CDR3 nucleotides read TGTGCCAGCAGCCAAGGACCCGGGACAAACTATGGCTACACCTTC.

Comments on this clonotype: One end of the junction varies from germline; a read error may be responsible. The V gene is TRBV12-3 or TRBV12-4, the J gene TRBJ1-5, with D possibly TRBD1 on 6 matching bases. The length of the CDR3 is 13 residues. The CDR3 protein is CVSKPAQGQPQHF. In nucleotides, the CDR3 is TGTGTCAGCAAACCTGCTCAGGGGCAGCCCCAGCATTTT.

This clonotype was observed a few times. The chain has TRBV11-1 and TRBJ2-1; 11 positions agree with TRBD2. Germline V lookup: CDR1 SGHAT, CDR2 FQDESV (reference sequence). The V and J ends lost 4 bases and 4 bases, in that order; junction bases with no gene match: 12. The CDR3 has 18 amino acids. The CDR3 protein is CASSSTSGITWGYNEQFF. CDR3 in DNA: TGTGCCAGCAGCTCGACTAGCGGGATAACATGGGGTTACAATGAGCAGTTCTTC.

This sequence joins TRBV20-1 and TRBJ2-7; D possibly uses TRBD1 or TRBD2 (5 bases each). Germline loops: CDR1 DFQATT, CDR2 SNEGSKA (reference sequence). The V end lost 0 bases, the J end lost 3 bases, and 18 bases lay between the germline ends. The CDR3 covers 16 residues. Written as DNA, the CDR3 is TGCAGTGCTAGAGACCCGGGGCAGGGAATTTTCTACGAGCAGTACTTC. The encoded protein is CSARDPGQGIFYEQYF.

The chain uses TRBV7-2 and TRBJ2-7, with 9 bases matching TRBD1. CDR1 SGHTA and CDR2 FQGNSA come from the germline V gene. The CDR3 length is 13 residues. V dropped 8 bases and J dropped 3; count of bases not matched to a gene: 5. The CDR3 loop is CASRETGGYEQYF. CDR3 bases: TGTGCCAGCCGAGAGACAGGGGGCTACGAGCAGTACTTC.

The CDR3 bases are TGCGCCAGCAGCCAGGCTCGGGGGCGCCTCGAGACCCAGTACTTC. Protein sequence: CASSQARGRLETQYF. The chain uses TRBV4-1 and TRBJ2-5; TRBD1 or TRBD2 may be the D gene (6 bases each). V was shortened by 3 bases and J by 5 bases, with 16 bases between the two germline ends. Germline CDR1 MGHRA, CDR2 YSYEKL. The CDR3 totals 15 residues.

This clonotype came up a few times. The chain combines TRBV20-1 with TRBJ1-2, with D maybe TRBD1 (6 bases). The germline V and J ends were trimmed by 2 bases and 3 bases, with 7 bases remaining between them. Germline CDR1 reads DFQATT; CDR2 reads SNEGSKA (reference sequence). The CDR3 loop spans 12 amino acids. The DNA of the CDR3 is TGCAGTGCTAGAAGACAGGACTATGGCTACACCTTC. Residues: CSARRQDYGYTF.